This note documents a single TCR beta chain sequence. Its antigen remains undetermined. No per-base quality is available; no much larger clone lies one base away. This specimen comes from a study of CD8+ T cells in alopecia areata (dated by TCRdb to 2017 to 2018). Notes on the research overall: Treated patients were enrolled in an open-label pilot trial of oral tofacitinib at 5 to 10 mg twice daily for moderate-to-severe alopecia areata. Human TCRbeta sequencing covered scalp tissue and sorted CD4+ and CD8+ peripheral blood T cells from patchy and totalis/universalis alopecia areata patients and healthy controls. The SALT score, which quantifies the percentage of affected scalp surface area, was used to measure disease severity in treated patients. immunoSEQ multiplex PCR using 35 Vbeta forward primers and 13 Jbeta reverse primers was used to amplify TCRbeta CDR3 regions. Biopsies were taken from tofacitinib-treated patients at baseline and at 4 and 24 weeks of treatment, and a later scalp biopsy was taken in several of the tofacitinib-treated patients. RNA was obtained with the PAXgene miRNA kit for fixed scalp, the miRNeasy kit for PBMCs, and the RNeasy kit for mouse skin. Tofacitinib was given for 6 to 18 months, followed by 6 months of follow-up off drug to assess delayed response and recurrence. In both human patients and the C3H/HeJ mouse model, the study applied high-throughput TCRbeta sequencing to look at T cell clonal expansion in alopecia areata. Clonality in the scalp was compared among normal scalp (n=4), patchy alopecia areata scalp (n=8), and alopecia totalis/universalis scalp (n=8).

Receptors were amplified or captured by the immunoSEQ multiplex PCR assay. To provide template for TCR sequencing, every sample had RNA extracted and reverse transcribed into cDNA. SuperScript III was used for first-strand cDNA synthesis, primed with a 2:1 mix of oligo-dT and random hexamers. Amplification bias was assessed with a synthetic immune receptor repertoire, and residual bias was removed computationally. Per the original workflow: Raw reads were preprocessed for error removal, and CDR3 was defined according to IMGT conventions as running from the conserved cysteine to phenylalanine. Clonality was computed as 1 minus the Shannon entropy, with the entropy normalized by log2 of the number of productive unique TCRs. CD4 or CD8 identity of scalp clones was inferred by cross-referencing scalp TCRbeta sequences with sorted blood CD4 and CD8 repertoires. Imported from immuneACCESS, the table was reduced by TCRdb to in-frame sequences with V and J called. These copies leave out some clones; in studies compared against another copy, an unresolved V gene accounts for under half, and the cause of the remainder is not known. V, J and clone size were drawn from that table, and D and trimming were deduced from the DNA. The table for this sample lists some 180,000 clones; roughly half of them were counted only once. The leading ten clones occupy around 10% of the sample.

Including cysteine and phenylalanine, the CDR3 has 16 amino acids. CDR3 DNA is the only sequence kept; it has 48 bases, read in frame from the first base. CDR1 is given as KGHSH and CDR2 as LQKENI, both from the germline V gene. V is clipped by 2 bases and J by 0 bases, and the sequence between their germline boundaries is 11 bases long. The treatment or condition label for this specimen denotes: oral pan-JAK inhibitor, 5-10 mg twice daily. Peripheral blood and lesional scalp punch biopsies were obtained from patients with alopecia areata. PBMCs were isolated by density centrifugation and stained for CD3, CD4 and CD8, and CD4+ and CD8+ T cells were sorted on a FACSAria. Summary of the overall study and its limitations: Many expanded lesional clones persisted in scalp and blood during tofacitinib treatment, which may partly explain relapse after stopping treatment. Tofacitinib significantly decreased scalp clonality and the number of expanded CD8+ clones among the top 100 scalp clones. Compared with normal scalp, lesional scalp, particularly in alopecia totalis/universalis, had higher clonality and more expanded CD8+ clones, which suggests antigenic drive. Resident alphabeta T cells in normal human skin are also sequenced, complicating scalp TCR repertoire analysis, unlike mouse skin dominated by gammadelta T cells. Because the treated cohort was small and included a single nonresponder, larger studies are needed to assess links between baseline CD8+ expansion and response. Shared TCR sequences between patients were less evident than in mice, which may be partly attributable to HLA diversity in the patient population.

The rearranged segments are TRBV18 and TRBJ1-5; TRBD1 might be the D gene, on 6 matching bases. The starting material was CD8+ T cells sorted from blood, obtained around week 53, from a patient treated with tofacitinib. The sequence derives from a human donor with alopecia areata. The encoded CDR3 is CASSPADSNSNQPQHF. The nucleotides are TGTGCCAGCTCACCAGCGGACAGCAATAGCAATCAGCCCCAGCATTTT.